Shown below are 29 T cell receptor beta chains from a single sample sequenced in a study of T-cell memory formation after mild COVID-19. TCRdb analysed the 5' RACE reads with MiXCR anew, one entry per CDR3 protein. The data show a few hundred thousand distinct CDR3 sequences, approximately 27% seen once. The sequencing sample was made of PBMCs or a T cell subset sorted from them (not recorded which). These receptors came from an adult woman who had mild COVID-19 (a few samples of this study predate the infection). Cell type and time point are not known.

V and J are TRBV7-2 and TRBJ2-1; TRBD1 matches 9 bases. Germline CDR1 is SGHTA and CDR2 is FQGNSA. Germline trimming cut 3 bases from V and 6 bases from J; bases unmatched to any gene: 9. The CDR3 sequence is 16 residues long. CDR3 sequence reads: CASSFGGTGSGNEQFF. In DNA, the CDR3 is TGTGCCAGCAGCTTCGGAGGGACAGGGTCCGGCAATGAGCAGTTCTTC.

This rearrangement joins TRBV7-9 to TRBJ2-3, with D perhaps TRBD2 (5 bases). This CDR3 is built from 14 residues. The germline V gene has CDR1 SEHNR and CDR2 FQNEAQ (reference sequence). V was cut by 6 bases and J by 0 bases, with 10 bases left in between. CDR3 sequence: CASSYSDSTDTQYF. The CDR3 nucleotides are TGTGCCAGCAGTTATAGCGATAGCACAGATACGCAGTATTTT.

This clonotype has just a few counts. The chain has TRBV24-1 and TRBJ2-3, with D possibly matching TRBD1 (6 bases). The CDR3 is 16 amino acids. V was shortened by 4 bases and J by 3 bases, with 16 bases between the two germline ends. In germline, CDR1 is KGHDR, CDR2 SFDVKD. In DNA form, the CDR3 reads TGTGCCACCAGTGAAGTAGGGACATCGCTAACAGATACGCAGTATTTT. Translated, it gives CATSEVGTSLTDTQYF.

J is TRBJ2-5 and V is TRBV5-4; 10 bases line up with TRBD2. Per the germline V gene, CDR1 is SGHNT and CDR2 is YYREEE (reference sequence). The J segment lost 3 bases and the V segment lost 3 bases, leaving 11 bases of the junction unmatched. There are 17 residues in the CDR3. The CDR3 nucleotides are TGTGCCAGCAGCTCCATGTACCGACTAGCGGGCGAAGAGACCCAGTACTTC. Translating gives CASSSMYRLAGEETQYF.

The V call is TRBV9, the J call TRBJ2-1; tentative D call: TRBD1 (5 bases). CDR3 length equals 15 residues. The V gene lost 3 bases and the J gene lost 2 bases, with 12 bases spanning the gap. CDR1 SGDLS and CDR2 YYNGEE come from the germline V gene. The CDR3 reads CASSATVAAYNEQFF. The CDR3 region has the DNA TGTGCCAGCAGCGCGACAGTCGCAGCCTACAATGAGCAGTTCTTC.

This clonotype was counted between two and nine times. The chain employs TRBV2 and TRBJ1-2; D gene unclear. Looked up from germline, CDR1 is SNHLY and CDR2 is FYNNEI. The CDR3 contains 13 residues. V lost 4 bases and J lost 6, with 12 bases in between. CDR3 amino acids: CASSVDGLNGYTF. DNA of the CDR3: TGTGCCAGCAGTGTTGACGGACTTAATGGCTACACCTTC.

This clonotype was counted once. The chain recombines TRBV9 with TRBJ2-1; tentatively, D is TRBD1 (5 bases). This CDR3 is 13 amino acids long. CDR1 is SGDLS and CDR2 is YYNGEE in the germline V gene. V was trimmed by 0 bases and J by 5 bases, leaving 6 bases between them. The CDR3, as DNA: TGTGCCAGCAGCGTAGCGGACAACAATGAGCAGTTCTTC. Translating gives CASSVADNNEQFF.

CDR3 region: CASSLGPGLEQFF. The CDR3 nucleotides are TGTGCCAGCAGCTTAGGTCCGGGATTGGAGCAGTTCTTC. This chain joins TRBV7-8 and TRBJ2-1, with TRBD2 as a possible D gene (5 bases). Germline loops: CDR1 SGHVS, CDR2 FQNEAQ. The CDR3 sequence is 13 residues long. Trimming removed 1 base from V and 10 bases from J, with 11 bases in between.

J is TRBJ2-7 and V is TRBV5-1; TRBD2 aligns across 10 bases. This CDR3 spans 16 amino acids. The junction had 10 bases not matched to a gene; V was cut back by 5 bases and J by 2 bases. CDR1 SGHRS and CDR2 YFSETQ come from the germline V gene. As DNA, the CDR3 is TGCGCCAGCAGGCGTGCCCTAGCGGGGGAAGCCTACGAGCAGTACTTC. It translates to CASRRALAGEAYEQYF.

The V call is TRBV12-3 or TRBV12-4, the J call TRBJ1-1; D is undetermined. The V gene lost 6 bases and the J gene lost 10 bases, with 12 bases spanning the gap. The CDR3 contains 11 residues. The CDR3 protein is CASRVGDVAFF. For the CDR3, the DNA is TGTGCCAGCAGGGTGGGTGATGTAGCTTTCTTT.

The chain couples TRBV14 to TRBJ2-3; 8 nucleotides align to TRBD2. This CDR3 has 17 residues. In germline, CDR1 is SGHDN, CDR2 FVKESK. The ends lost 0 bases at V and 2 bases at J; junction bases unmatched: 7. The CDR3 bases are TGTGCCAGCAGCCAAGATCGGGCAGGACTAGCCACAGATACGCAGTATTTT. This translates into CASSQDRAGLATDTQYF.

V gene TRBV5-5 combines with J gene TRBJ1-6; D is unresolved. The germline V gene encodes CDR1 SGHKS and CDR2 YYEKEE (reference sequence). The CDR3 contains 12 residues. Trimming removed 0 bases at V and 17 bases at J, with 12 bases between. The CDR3 here is CASSLDSPRIHF. The CDR3 coding sequence is TGTGCCAGCAGCTTGGATTCGCCTCGCATCCACTTT.

The J gene is TRBJ1-2, the V gene TRBV14, with unresolved D. Germline values: CDR1 SGHDN, CDR2 FVKESK. Trimming left V 0 bases short and J 4 bases short, with 9 bases between. The length of the CDR3 is 14 residues. The CDR3 DNA reads TGTGCCAGCAGCCAAGAAACAGCTTTCTATGGCTACACCTTC. Translation gives CASSQETAFYGYTF.

V is TRBV11-2 and J is TRBJ2-3; 11 bases agree with TRBD2. CDR3 length: 17 amino acids. Germline trimming cut 3 bases from V and 0 bases from J; bases unmatched to any gene: 5. Per the germline V gene, CDR1 is SGHAT and CDR2 is FQNNGV. As DNA, the CDR3 is TGTGCCAGCAGCTTCCTAGCGGGGGGCTATAGCACAGATACGCAGTATTTT. The encoded protein is CASSFLAGGYSTDTQYF. Full variable domain (missing parts from reference TRBV11-2 and TRBJ2-3): EAGVAQSPRYKIIEKRQSVAFWCNPISGHATLYWYQQILGQGPKLLIQFQNNGVVDDSQLPKDRFSAERLKGVDSTLKIQPAKLEDSAVYLCASSFLAGGYSTDTQYFGPGTRLTVL.

The rearrangement links TRBV7-3 to TRBJ1-4; no clear D gene. The germline V gene has CDR1 SGHTA and CDR2 FQGTGA. The CDR3 contains 13 residues. V was trimmed by 4 bases and J by 8 bases, leaving 11 bases between them. The CDR3 DNA reads as TGTGCCAGCAGCTCGGGCCCGATGGAAAAACTGTTTTTT. It encodes CASSSGPMEKLFF.

There are a few counts of this clonotype. The J gene is TRBJ2-1, the V gene TRBV5-1; D is perhaps TRBD1 or TRBD2 (5 bases each). The germline V gene encodes CDR1 SGHRS and CDR2 YFSETQ. Trimming pared 7 bases from V and 6 bases from J, leaving 14 bases between. The CDR3 is made up of 13 amino acids. CDR3 bases: TGCGCCAGCCGAAGCGGTGGGGCCAATGAGCAGTTCTTC. It yields the protein CASRSGGANEQFF.

This clonotype was recorded a few times. The chain carries TRBV20-1 and TRBJ2-5; 7 bases are shared with TRBD2. Losses at the gene ends were 6 bases for V and 2 bases for J; bases not matched to a gene: 9. The CDR3 has 14 residues. Per germline, CDR1 DFQATT and CDR2 SNEGSKA (reference sequence). The CDR3 protein is CSAFKASGQETQYF. The CDR3 DNA is TGCAGTGCCTTCAAGGCTAGCGGACAAGAGACCCAGTACTTC.

The genes are TRBV5-1 and TRBJ1-2; D gene unclear. The CDR3 loop spans 13 amino acids. Germline V gene sequence: CDR1 SGHRS, CDR2 YFSETQ. Trimming pared 4 bases from V and 5 bases from J, leaving 12 bases between. The CDR3 reads CASSQNERYGYTF. CDR3 DNA: TGCGCCAGCAGCCAGAACGAACGATATGGCTACACCTTC.

This clonotype was seen more than once but under ten times. The rearrangement joins TRBV24-1 to TRBJ2-7; no definite D call. The CDR3 covers 11 residues. Between the trimmed V and J ends, which lost 0 bases and 12 bases, there was a span of 8 bases. The V gene's germline CDR1 is KGHDR and CDR2 SFDVKD. Written as DNA, the CDR3 is TGTGCCACCAGTGATTTGACCTACCGGTACTTC. Translation: CATSDLTYRYF.

This sequence joins TRBV6-1 and TRBJ2-1, with D perhaps matching TRBD1 (6 bases). The germline V gene has CDR1 MNHNS and CDR2 SASEGT. CDR3 length: 14 amino acids. V was cut by 10 bases and J by 3 bases, with 16 bases left in between. This CDR3 reads CAIKFQGGYNEQFF. In nucleotides, the CDR3 is TGTGCCATCAAGTTCCAAGGGGGCTACAATGAGCAGTTCTTC.

This clonotype was counted a few times. The chain recombines TRBV5-1 with TRBJ2-1, with 10 bases aligning to TRBD2. V shed 0 bases, J shed 3 bases, and the junction held 9 bases outside the gene matches. Per germline, CDR1 SGHRS and CDR2 YFSETQ. The CDR3 runs to 18 residues. CDR3: CASSLVTSSGGRYNEQFF. CDR3 nucleotide sequence: TGCGCCAGCAGCTTGGTTACCTCTAGCGGGGGCCGCTACAATGAGCAGTTCTTC.

The gene calls are TRBV5-1 and TRBJ1-1; the D gene is possibly TRBD1 (6 bases). There are 13 residues in the CDR3. Germline CDR1 and CDR2: SGHRS and YFSETQ. V was trimmed by 4 bases and J by 7 bases, leaving 14 bases between them. CDR3 in amino acids: CASSRNREGEAFF. CDR3 nucleotides: TGCGCCAGCAGCCGTAACAGGGAGGGTGAAGCTTTCTTT.

The CDR3 bases are TGTGCCAGCAGGTCCGGGACAGGGGGTGATGAGCAGTTCTTC. Its protein is CASRSGTGGDEQFF. The chain joins TRBV7-2 to TRBJ2-1, with 11 bases that match TRBD1. V was pared by 6 bases and J by 8 bases, with 6 bases of the junction left unmatched. The CDR3 covers 14 residues. The germline V gene has CDR1 SGHTA and CDR2 FQGNSA.

In its sample, this clonotype was seen a few times. The V and J genes are TRBV30 and TRBJ2-5, with D perhaps TRBD1 (5 bases). V was pared by 3 bases and J by 4 bases, with 12 bases between. The CDR3 runs 13 residues. CDR1 and CDR2 from the germline V gene are GTSNPN and SVGIG (reference sequence). The CDR3 loop reads CAWSVRGRETQYF. The DNA of the CDR3 is TGTGCCTGGAGCGTAAGGGGCCGAGAGACCCAGTACTTC.

The gene calls are TRBV3-1 and TRBJ2-1; TRBD2 matches 14 bases. Trimming removed 5 bases from V and 7 bases from J; junction bases left unmatched: 4. From germline, CDR1 is LGHDT and CDR2 YNNKEL (reference sequence). The CDR3 contains 15 residues. DNA of the CDR3: TGTGCCAGCAGCTATGGGACTAGCGGGGGTAATGAGCAGTTCTTC. Residues: CASSYGTSGGNEQFF.

This chain connects TRBV12-5 to TRBJ2-1, with a possible D match to TRBD2 (6 bases). V lost 3 bases and J 3 bases, leaving 15 bases between the germline ends. Per germline, CDR1 LGHNT and CDR2 FRNRAP. The CDR3 totals 16 residues. Written as DNA, the CDR3 is TGTGCTAGTGGTTTACGGGACTTCCACTTCTACAATGAGCAGTTCTTC. Protein sequence: CASGLRDFHFYNEQFF.

This clonotype occurred many times. This sequence joins TRBV24-1 and TRBJ2-3, with TRBD2 matching 12 bases. Germline CDR1 KGHDR, CDR2 SFDVKD. This CDR3 region has 18 residues. The junction had 10 bases not matched to a gene; V was cut back by 4 bases and J by 3 bases. CDR3 bases: TGTGCCACCAGTGACCGAAGGAAGACTAGCGGGGGAACAGATACGCAGTATTTT. Protein sequence: CATSDRRKTSGGTDTQYF.

V usage is TRBV4-3 and J usage is TRBJ2-7; maybe TRBD2 (5 bases). This CDR3 spans 15 amino acids. Germline V CDR1 and CDR2: LGHNA, YSLEER. Deletions cut 2 bases from V and 0 bases from J, with 11 bases between. The CDR3 sequence is CASSQWASFSYEQYF. The CDR3 nucleotides read TGCGCCAGCAGCCAATGGGCTAGCTTCTCCTACGAGCAGTACTTC.

This clonotype occurred a few times. The rearrangement joins TRBV3-1 to TRBJ2-7; TRBD2 might be the D (7 bases). CDR1 is LGHDT, CDR2 YNNKEL, per germline (reference sequence). The ends were cut back, 1 base at V and 3 bases at J, with 13 bases in the middle. This CDR3 region has 15 residues. The CDR3 reads CASSQVSGGYYEQYF. The CDR3 nucleotides read TGTGCCAGCAGCCAAGTTTCGGGGGGCTACTACGAGCAGTACTTC.